This T cell receptor beta chain was documented in a study of blood T cell repertoires in COVID-19. Study-wide background: Samples of COVID-19 (acute and convalescent) were obtained from the United States, Italy and Spain. T cells, B-cell-depleted T cells, or PBMCs supplied cDNA or gDNA.

In the source study's methods: Amplification of reference gene primers was used by the study to estimate nucleated cell counts. Data came from immunoSEQ multiplex PCR; TCRdb stores just in-frame clones and leaves some out. D and trimming were read from the DNA, whereas the V and J calls and clone size are those reported in that table. This table holds under 250,000 clones, about 90% found once. Germline V gene lookup returns CDR1 MDHEN and CDR2 SYDVKM. There are 15 residues in the CDR3. The ends were cut back, 2 bases at V and 4 bases at J, with 12 bases in the middle. This sequence joins TRBV28 and TRBJ2-1; D is unresolved. This sequence originates from a man younger than 40 with acute or convalescent COVID-19. Sequencing was done on a sample of peripheral blood. CDR3 DNA: TGTGCCAGCAGTTTAAGTGGCAGAAAGTACAATGAGCAGTTCTTC. The encoded protein is CASSLSGRKYNEQFF.